What follows are 5 T cell receptor beta chains derived from one specimen sequenced in a study of CD8 T cells in ankylosing spondylitis. TCRdb re-called the 5' RACE reads through MiXCR, storing one row per CDR3 protein. The sample contains roughly 120,000 distinct CDR3 sequences, roughly an eighth of which appear only once. The sample was blood, either unsorted or a sorted T cell fraction (not recorded which). The receptors here all came from a female donor with ankylosing spondylitis or in good health (not recorded which).

This clonotype has a count of ten or more. The gene calls are TRBV6-4 and TRBJ2-1; TRBD2 matches 7 bases. Germline CDR1 and CDR2: MRHNA and SNTAGT. The CDR3 contains 16 residues. V dropped 3 bases and J dropped 3; count of bases not matched to a gene: 8. Here the CDR3 DNA reads TGTGCCAGCAGTGAGGCAGAGACTAGCTACTACAATGAGCAGTTCTTC. Protein sequence: CASSEAETSYYNEQFF.

This clonotype was recorded many times. The gene calls are TRBV20-1 and TRBJ1-4; 9 bases fit TRBD1. J was trimmed by 7 bases and V by 3 bases; bases with no gene match: 3. Germline-derived CDR1 and CDR2 are DFQATT and SNEGSKA (reference sequence). The CDR3 extends over 13 amino acids. CDR3 DNA sequence: TGCAGTGCTAGCCAGGACAGGGGTGAAAAACTGTTTTTT. The encoded protein is CSASQDRGEKLFF.

The chain couples TRBV3-1 to TRBJ2-1; 11 bases are shared with TRBD2. The CDR3 runs 17 residues. J lost 4 bases, V lost 0 bases, and 5 bases had no gene match. The germline V gene has CDR1 LGHDT and CDR2 YNNKEL (reference sequence). The CDR3 DNA is TGTGCCAGCAGCCAAGATCGACTAGCGGGGATATACAATGAGCAGTTCTTC. Amino acids: CASSQDRLAGIYNEQFF.

Ten or more counts support this clonotype. The CDR3 spells CASSFVPTNEKLFF. The DNA of the CDR3 is TGTGCCAGCAGCTTTGTTCCAACTAATGAAAAACTGTTTTTT. The chain carries TRBV11-2 and TRBJ1-4; no firm D call. Germline loops: CDR1 SGHAT, CDR2 FQNNGV. The CDR3 runs 14 residues. Trimming took 3 bases from V and 0 from J, leaving 5 bases between them.

This clonotype was recorded at least ten times. The rearrangement uses TRBV15 and TRBJ2-1; 7 nucleotides agree with TRBD2. V lost 0 bases to trimming and J lost 0 bases; unmatched junction nucleotides: 11. Germline CDR1 is LNHNV and CDR2 is YYDKDF (reference sequence). This CDR3 region has 19 residues. CDR3: CATSRDFGGSGGSYNEQFF. As DNA, the CDR3 is TGTGCCACCAGCAGAGATTTCGGCGGGAGTGGAGGCTCCTACAATGAGCAGTTCTTC.